The rows below give T cell receptor beta chains drawn from one sample of a study of cytomegalovirus exposure and HLA in healthy donors. The assay was immunoSEQ multiplex PCR, and TCRdb's table has in-frame clones only and misses some. This repertoire includes 200,000 or so clones. Sequencing input: PBMCs. The source of these receptors is a boy younger than 18 in good health and CMV-seronegative. Both conserved end residues are part of each CDR3. A D gene is named only where the DNA matches it firmly.

TRBV5-1,.,TRBJ2-7,CASSLRGTSYEQYF,TGCGCCAGCAGCTTACGGGGGACGTCCTACGAGCAGTACTTC
TRBV10-2,.,TRBJ2-1,CASRLPGGWEQFF,TGCGCCAGCCGGCTGCCTGGAGGGTGGGAGCAGTTCTTC
TRBV6-5,.,TRBJ2-2,CASSREGGGELFF,TGTGCCAGCAGTCGAGAGGGCGGCGGGGAGCTGTTTTTT
TRBV15,TRBD2,TRBJ2-1,CATSRGLAGFIF,TGTGCCACCAGCAGAGGACTAGCGGGTTTCATCTTC
TRBV15,.,TRBJ1-4,CATSPMGGDVGEKLFF,TGTGCCACCAGCCCCATGGGGGGGGATGTTGGTGAAAAACTGTTTTTT
TRBV6-1,.,TRBJ2-5,CASSRTVEETQYF,TGTGCCAGCAGTAGGACAGTGGAAGAGACCCAGTACTTC
TRBV13,.,TRBJ2-7,CASSFRTARGEQYF,TGTGCCAGCAGCTTCCGGACAGCGAGGGGCGAGCAGTACTTC
TRBV11-2,.,TRBJ2-3,CASSLVGDTQYF,TGTGCCAGCAGCTTAGTTGGCGATACGCAGTATTTT
TRBV27,TRBD2,TRBJ2-3,CASSLTSGGAADTQYF,TGTGCCAGCAGTTTGACTAGCGGGGGGGCCGCAGATACGCAGTATTTT
TRBV7-2,TRBD2,TRBJ2-3,CASSLAREDTQYF,TGTGCCAGCAGCTTAGCGCGGGAGGATACGCAGTATTTT
TRBV30,.,TRBJ1-1,CAWRDAGLAFF,TGTGCCTGGAGGGATGCGGGTCTAGCTTTCTTT
TRBV4-2,TRBD1,TRBJ1-5,CASSQEMADRGTISNQPQHF,TGTGCCAGCAGCCAAGAGATGGCGGACAGGGGGACCATTAGCAATCAGCCCCAGCATTTT
TRBV19,.,TRBJ1-5,CASIPSGGNQPQHF,TGTGCCAGTATTCCTTCCGGGGGGAACCAGCCCCAGCATTTT
TRBV6-6,.,TRBJ2-7,CASSPQRAYEQYF,TGTGCCAGCAGCCCACAGAGAGCCTACGAGCAGTACTTC
TRBV5-1,TRBD2,TRBJ2-3,CASRSRGLIAGSRTDTQYF,TGCGCCAGCAGGTCCCGAGGGCTCATAGCGGGGTCCCGCACAGATACGCAGTATTTT
TRBV4-1,TRBD1,TRBJ1-1,CASSQEGQGMVEAFF,TGCGCCAGCAGCCAAGAGGGACAGGGTATGGTGGAAGCTTTCTTT
TRBV19,.,TRBJ2-2,CASNLASRVGELFF,TGTGCCAGTAATTTGGCCTCTCGGGTCGGGGAGCTGTTTTTT
TRBV2,TRBD1,TRBJ1-3,CASSEASIDRGSSGNTIYF,TGTGCCAGCAGTGAAGCCTCTATTGACAGGGGGAGTTCTGGAAACACCATATATTTT
TRBV25-1,.,TRBJ1-5,CASSDARANNQPQHF,TGTGCCAGCAGTGATGCCAGGGCAAACAATCAGCCCCAGCATTTT
TRBV10-3,TRBD2,TRBJ2-1,CAISESSGGANNEQLF,TGTGCCATCAGTGAGTCGAGCGGGGGGGCTAACAATGAGCAGCTCTTC
TRBV19,.,TRBJ1-1,CASSIEVGGADEAFF,TGTGCCAGTAGTATAGAAGTCGGGGGAGCGGATGAAGCTTTCTTT
TRBV28,.,TRBJ1-4,CASRPTVADEKLFF,TGTGCCAGCAGGCCGACAGTTGCCGATGAAAAACTGTTTTTT
TRBV9,TRBD1,TRBJ1-4,CASCWARGFVKLFF,TGTGCCAGCTGTTGGGCCAGGGGGTTCGTAAAACTGTTTTTT
TRBV7-8,TRBD1,TRBJ2-5,CASSFYNRGIQETQYF,TGTGCCAGCAGCTTTTACAACAGGGGGATCCAAGAGACCCAGTACTTC
TRBV7-9,.,TRBJ2-7,CASTKQGLGGEQYF,TGTGCCAGCACTAAACAGGGGTTAGGGGGGGAGCAGTACTTC
TRBV23-1,.,TRBJ1-5,CASSQQSQHF,TGCGCCAGCAGTCAACAGTCCCAGCATTTT
TRBV5-1,TRBD1,TRBJ1-2,CASSSLPTGDGYTF,TGCGCCAGCAGCTCCCTACCGACAGGGGATGGCTACACCTTC
TRBV7-2,.,TRBJ2-3,CASSPSTDTQYF,TGTGCCAGCAGCCCTAGCACAGATACGCAGTATTTT
TRBV5-6,.,TRBJ1-2,CASSLGLGQGPYGYTF,TGTGCCAGCAGCTTGGGATTGGGGCAGGGGCCCTATGGCTACACCTTC
TRBV5-1,TRBD1,TRBJ1-4,CASIRWDRGQSNEKLFF,TGCGCCAGCATTCGGTGGGACAGGGGCCAATCTAATGAAAAACTGTTTTTT
TRBV29-1,TRBD1,TRBJ2-5,CSVDRAGETQYF,TGCAGCGTGGACAGGGCGGGAGAGACCCAGTACTTC
TRBV30,.,TRBJ1-6,CAWAGLGSPLHF,TGTGCCTGGGCAGGGTTGGGTTCACCCCTCCACTTT
TRBV30,.,TRBJ2-1,CAWSVRIGTSNERSQFF,TGTGCCTGGAGTGTAAGGATCGGGACATCTAATGAGCGATCGCAGTTCTTC
TRBV6-4,TRBD1,TRBJ1-4,CASSATGTGYEKLFF,TGTGCCAGCAGTGCTACCGGGACAGGGTACGAAAAACTGTTTTTT
TRBV11-3,TRBD2,TRBJ2-2,CASSLEGTSGGTGELFF,TGTGCCAGCAGCTTAGAAGGGACTAGCGGGGGCACCGGGGAGCTGTTTTTT
TRBV2,TRBD1,TRBJ1-2,CASGQAYGYTF,TGTGCCAGCGGACAGGCGTATGGCTACACCTTC
TRBV15,TRBD2,TRBJ2-3,CATSTGLAGDGDTQYF,TGTGCCACCAGCACCGGACTAGCGGGGGACGGAGATACGCAGTATTTT
TRBV2,.,TRBJ2-1,CASRLYNEQFF,TGTGCCAGCAGACTCTACAATGAGCAGTTCTTC
TRBV5-5,TRBD1,TRBJ2-3,CASSQTGGLSLDTQYF,TGTGCCAGCAGCCAGACAGGGGGCTTATCGCTAGATACGCAGTATTTT
TRBV5-1,.,TRBJ2-7,CASSLLGTNYEQYF,TGCGCCAGCAGCTTGTTAGGGACAAACTACGAGCAGTACTTC
TRBV7-9,.,TRBJ1-5,CASSTYSNQPQHF,TGTGCCAGCAGCACCTATAGCAATCAGCCCCAGCATTTT
TRBV5-1,.,TRBJ2-2,CASSGSQGRGTGELFF,TGCGCCAGCAGCGGATCACAGGGTCGAGGCACCGGGGAGCTGTTTTTT
TRBV10-2,.,TRBJ1-1,CASSPGGGGNTEAFF,TGCGCCAGCAGCCCTGGAGGGGGGGGGAACACTGAAGCTTTCTTT
TRBV19,.,TRBJ1-5,CASSFTSQPQHF,TGTGCCAGTAGTTTTACTAGTCAGCCCCAGCATTTT
TRBV5-1,.,TRBJ2-1,CASSLALAGQRNEQFF,TGCGCCAGCAGCTTGGCCTTGGCAGGGCAGAGGAATGAGCAGTTCTTC
TRBV28,TRBD1,TRBJ1-1,CASSNQGVVTEAFF,TGTGCCAGCAGTAATCAGGGGGTAGTGACTGAAGCTTTCTTT
TRBV5-1,.,TRBJ2-7,CASSFGRDYEQYF,TGCGCCAGCAGCTTTGGCAGGGACTACGAGCAGTACTTC
TRBV27,.,TRBJ2-7,CASSLIGGGTVQREQYF,TGTGCCAGCAGTTTAATCGGCGGGGGGACAGTACAACGCGAGCAGTACTTC
TRBV10-1,TRBD1,TRBJ1-2,CASRGGQSYGYTF,TGCGCCAGCAGGGGGGGACAGTCCTATGGCTACACCTTC
TRBV27,.,TRBJ1-5,CASSFSGYNQPQHF,TGTGCCAGCAGTTTTTCAGGGTATAATCAGCCCCAGCATTTT
TRBV6-6,.,TRBJ2-7,CASSRGSSVDEQYF,TGTGCCAGCAGCAGGGGATCCAGTGTGGACGAGCAGTACTTC
TRBV4-1,TRBD1,TRBJ1-1,CASSQGQGGTEAFF,TGCGCCAGCAGCCAAGGACAGGGTGGGACTGAAGCTTTCTTT
TRBV28,TRBD2,TRBJ2-7,CASTGQRGSYEQYF,TGTGCCAGCACGGGGCAGCGGGGTTCCTACGAGCAGTACTTC
TRBV4-1,TRBD2,TRBJ2-1,CASSQDRTSGGVNEQFF,TGCGCCAGCAGCCAAGATAGGACTAGCGGGGGGGTCAATGAGCAGTTCTTC
TRBV15,TRBD2,TRBJ2-6,CATSRSTAGGGSGANVLTF,TGTGCCACCAGCAGATCTACCGCGGGGGGAGGTTCTGGGGCCAACGTCCTGACTTTC